The 20 T cell receptor beta chains presented below share a single source sample, sequenced in a study of blood T cell repertoires in COVID-19. The protocol was immunoSEQ multiplex PCR, while the TCRdb copy is restricted to in-frame clones and leaves out a portion. Here the sample spans approximately 70,000 clones, 88% being singletons. The specimen was peripheral blood. The receptors were sampled from a human donor in a cohort sampled during active COVID-19.

The chain combines TRBV19 with TRBJ2-5, with TRBD1 matching 11 bases. The ends lost 5 bases at V and 3 bases at J; junction bases unmatched: 5. The CDR3 has 15 amino acids. Germline CDR1 reads LNHDA; CDR2 reads SQIVND (reference sequence). Written as DNA, the CDR3 is TGTGCCAGTAGTCCTGGGACAGGGGGTAAAGAGACCCAGTACTTC. This gives the protein CASSPGTGGKETQYF. The full variable domain, with the rest looked up from reference TRBV19 and TRBJ2-5, is DGGITQSPKYLFRKEGQNVTLSCEQNLNHDAMYWYRQDPGQGLRLIYYSQIVNDFQKGDIAEGYSVSREKKESFPLTVTSAQKNPTAFYLCASSPGTGGKETQYFGPGTRLLVL.

The chain links TRBV5-5 to TRBJ1-1; D gene uncertain. The CDR3 loop spans 16 amino acids. V lost 0 bases and J lost 3, with 15 bases in between. Germline-derived CDR1 and CDR2 are SGHKS and YYEKEE (reference sequence). In DNA form, the CDR3 reads TGTGCCAGCAGCTTGGGTACCGGGAGCCTCGACACTGAAGCTTTCTTT. It translates to CASSLGTGSLDTEAFF. Drawing the rest from reference TRBV5-5 and TRBJ1-1, the complete variable domain is DAGVTQSPTHLIKTRGQQVTLRCSPISGHKSVSWYQQVLGQGPQFIFQYYEKEERGRGNFPDRFSARQFPNYSSELNVNALLLGDSALYLCASSLGTGSLDTEAFFGQGTRLTVV.

This chain links TRBV10-2 with TRBJ2-2; possible D gene TRBD1, 6 bases. The CDR3 contains 14 residues. Trimming removed 7 bases from V and 3 bases from J, with 12 bases in between. From germline, CDR1 is WSHSY and CDR2 SAAADI. This chain's CDR3 is CASISGQHTGELFF. Here the CDR3 DNA reads TGCGCCAGCATCTCAGGACAGCACACCGGGGAGCTGTTTTTT.

The V gene is TRBV5-1, the J gene TRBJ2-1, with TRBD2 identical over 9 bases. J gave up 0 bases and V 0 bases, and 1 base lay outside the gene matches. The germline gives CDR1 SGHRS, CDR2 YFSETQ. The CDR3 runs 16 residues. The CDR3 loop reads CASSLGGGASYNEQFF. The DNA of the CDR3 is TGCGCCAGCAGCTTGGGCGGGGGGGCCTCCTACAATGAGCAGTTCTTC.

This rearrangement joins TRBV7-2 to TRBJ2-7, with 12 nucleotides matching TRBD1. V was clipped by 3 bases and J by 2 bases; unmatched bases: 8. The CDR3 covers 17 residues. The germline V gene encodes CDR1 SGHTA and CDR2 FQGNSA. The CDR3 spells CASSLGTGGALPYEQYF. CDR3 sequence (DNA): TGTGCCAGCAGCTTGGGGACAGGGGGCGCGTTACCCTACGAGCAGTACTTC. Based on the CDR3 plus reference TRBV7-2 and TRBJ2-7, the full variable domain is GAGVSQSPSNKVTEKGKDVELRCDPISGHTALYWYRQSLGQGLEFLIYFQGNSAPDKSGLPSDRFSAERTGGSVSTLTIQRTQQEDSAVYLCASSLGTGGALPYEQYFGPGTRLTVT.

For the CDR3, the DNA is TGTGCCAGCGGAAAGGGGGGGGTTACCGGGGAGCTGTTTTTT. Encoded protein: CASGKGGVTGELFF. The chain carries TRBV3-1 (or the pseudogene TRBV3-2) and TRBJ2-2, with D possibly being TRBD2 (7 bases). V gave up 8 bases and J gave up 5 bases, with 15 bases separating them. The CDR3 length is 14 residues. Germline V gene lookup returns CDR1 LGHDT and CDR2 YNNKEL (reference sequence).

The chain uses TRBV2 and TRBJ2-1; 9 bases match TRBD2. The CDR3 sequence is 15 residues long. Germline assignment: CDR1 SNHLY and CDR2 FYNNEI. V dropped 6 bases and J dropped 5; count of bases not matched to a gene: 8. CDR3 coding DNA: TGTGCCAGCAGCTGGGCAGCGGGAGGTAACAATGAGCAGTTCTTC. Protein product: CASSWAAGGNNEQFF.

This chain links TRBV19 with TRBJ1-5; D is possibly TRBD1 (5 bases). This CDR3 is 15 amino acids long. Germline V gene lookup returns CDR1 LNHDA and CDR2 SQIVND (reference sequence). V lost 1 base and J 0 bases, leaving 7 bases between the germline ends. In nucleotides, the CDR3 is TGTGCCAGTAGTATAGGACAGAATAGCAATCAGCCCCAGCATTTT. Translation gives CASSIGQNSNQPQHF.

The V gene is TRBV2, the J gene TRBJ2-7; tentative D call: TRBD2 (6 bases). CDR3 length equals 15 residues. V was clipped by 6 bases and J by 2 bases, with 17 bases between them. Germline V lookup: CDR1 SNHLY, CDR2 FYNNEI. CDR3 region: CASRARGTLPYEQYF. CDR3 sequence (DNA): TGTGCCAGCAGGGCCCGAGGGACTCTTCCCTACGAGCAGTACTTC.

This clone was seen once. The chain recombines TRBV6-5 with TRBJ2-7; TRBD2 matches at 9 bases. Germline CDR1 reads MNHEY; CDR2 reads SVGAGI. Trimming took 1 base from V and 2 from J; bases not matched to a gene: 6. The CDR3 contains 16 residues. CDR3 sequence (DNA): TGTGCCAGCAGTTACTGGATTGCTAGCGGGACCTACGAGCAGTACTTC. Protein sequence: CASSYWIASGTYEQYF.

The gene calls are TRBV11-2 and TRBJ1-4; 10 positions agree with TRBD1. V was pared by 5 bases and J by 7 bases, with 1 base of the junction left unmatched. CDR3 length equals 13 residues. The V gene's germline CDR1 is SGHAT and CDR2 FQNNGV. For the CDR3, the DNA is TGTGCCAGCAGCCGGGACAGGGGTGAAAAACTGTTTTTT. Protein sequence: CASSRDRGEKLFF.

V gene TRBV3-1 (or the pseudogene TRBV3-2) combines with J gene TRBJ2-3, with TRBD2 matching 9 bases. Per germline, CDR1 LGHDT and CDR2 YNNKEL (reference sequence). This CDR3 has 15 residues. The V segment lost 4 bases and the J segment 4 bases; nucleotides outside the gene matches: 6. The CDR3 reads CASSPSLAGSDTQYF. CDR3 bases: TGTGCCAGCAGCCCCAGTCTAGCGGGATCAGATACGCAGTATTTT.

V and J are TRBV5-1 and TRBJ2-7; 16 nucleotides line up with TRBD2. CDR3 length: 17 amino acids. Losses at the gene ends were 4 bases for V and 2 bases for J; bases not matched to a gene: 6. Germline V gene lookup returns CDR1 SGHRS and CDR2 YFSETQ. This CDR3 reads CASSPGTSGRVAYEQYF. CDR3 bases: TGCGCCAGCAGCCCCGGGACTAGCGGGAGGGTGGCCTACGAGCAGTACTTC. Full variable domain (remainder filled in from reference TRBV5-1 and TRBJ2-7): KAGVTQTPRYLIKTRGQQVTLSCSPISGHRSVSWYQQTPGQGLQFLFEYFSETQRNKGNFPGRFSGRQFSNSRSEMNVSTLELGDSALYLCASSPGTSGRVAYEQYFGPGTRLTVT.

The DNA for the CDR3 is TGTGCCAGTAGTCCCCACATACCGGGACAGGGGGTATACGAGCAGTACTTC. Translated, it gives CASSPHIPGQGVYEQYF. This sequence joins TRBV19 and TRBJ2-7, with 11 bases lining up with TRBD1. Trimming at V came to 5 bases and at J to 4 bases, leaving 13 bases not matched to a gene. The CDR3 totals 17 residues. CDR1 is LNHDA, CDR2 SQIVND, per germline (reference sequence).

In its sample, this clone ranks as medium-sized. The rearrangement links TRBV6-4 to TRBJ2-2; the D gene is possibly TRBD2 (6 bases). V dropped 0 bases and J dropped 5 bases, with 16 bases sitting between them. Per germline, CDR1 MRHNA and CDR2 SNTAGT. CDR3 length equals 17 residues. Here the CDR3 DNA reads TGTGCCAGCAGTGACTCGAGGGACTCCTTCATTACCGGGGAGCTGTTTTTT. This sequence encodes CASSDSRDSFITGELFF.

The gene calls are TRBV10-3 and TRBJ2-1, with TRBD2 matching 9 bases. V trimming: 6 bases; J trimming: 3 bases; junction bases outside the gene matches: 3. Germline-derived CDR1 and CDR2 are ENHRY and SYGVKD. The CDR3 has 14 residues. CDR3: CAIRPSGIYNEQFF. The CDR3, as DNA: TGTGCCATCAGGCCTAGCGGGATCTACAATGAGCAGTTCTTC.

This clone showed up just once. This chain uses TRBV28 with TRBJ1-3; D is uncertain. V dropped 2 bases and J dropped 4 bases, with 12 bases sitting between them. Germline loops: CDR1 MDHEN, CDR2 SYDVKM. This CDR3 comprises 15 residues. CDR3 sequence reads: CASSLGLLLGNTIYF. CDR3 nucleotides: TGTGCCAGCAGTTTAGGGCTCCTTCTCGGAAACACCATATATTTT.

The chain is built from TRBV3-1 (or the pseudogene TRBV3-2) and TRBJ1-1; no definite D call. The CDR3 loop spans 13 amino acids. The germline V gene has CDR1 LGHDT and CDR2 YNNKEL (reference sequence). The V and J ends lost 6 bases and 1 base respectively, with 9 bases between them. CDR3 DNA: TGTGCCAGCAGGTTACAGAAGAACACTGAAGCTTTCTTT. Encoded protein: CASRLQKNTEAFF.

The CDR3 spells CASSATGPKDEKLFF. DNA for the CDR3: TGTGCCAGCAGCGCGACAGGCCCGAAGGATGAAAAACTGTTTTTT. The J gene is TRBJ1-4, the V gene TRBV9; possible D gene TRBD1, 6 bases. In germline, CDR1 is SGDLS, CDR2 YYNGEE. The V gene lost 3 bases and the J gene lost 6 bases, with 15 bases spanning the gap. The CDR3 runs to 15 residues.

V is TRBV5-8 and J is TRBJ1-3, with D tentatively TRBD1 (5 bases). The CDR3 sequence is 15 residues long. Trimming left V 0 bases short and J 3 bases short, with 10 bases between. Germline V gene lookup returns CDR1 SGHTS and CDR2 YDEGEE. The chain's CDR3 is CASSLGQGYGNTIYF. The CDR3 coding sequence is TGTGCCAGCAGCTTGGGGCAGGGATATGGAAACACCATATATTTT.